This T cell receptor beta chain was captured in a study of blood T cell repertoires in COVID-19. For the study at large: The origin of the acute and convalescent COVID-19 samples was the United States, Italy and Spain. T cells, B-cell-depleted T cells, or PBMCs provided the cDNA or gDNA that served as material.

Study processing details: Reference gene primer amplification gave nucleated cell count estimates. TCRdb's table, derived via immunoSEQ multiplex PCR, lists solely in-frame clones and lacks some. V and J calls plus clone size are reproduced from that table; the DNA served to infer D and trimming. This table has 50,000 to 65,000 clones, 85% to 90% appearing once. CDR3 length: 17 amino acids. Germline V CDR1 and CDR2: MNHNY, SVGAGI (reference sequence). The ends were cut back, 5 bases at V and 6 bases at J, with 22 bases in the middle. V usage is TRBV6-6 and J usage is TRBJ2-2, with D perhaps matching TRBD2 (6 bases). What was sequenced was peripheral blood. This receptor was obtained from a man between 60 and 75 years old with acute or convalescent COVID-19. This CDR3 reads CASSLNPGTSGPGELFF. Here the CDR3 DNA reads TGTGCCAGCAGTCTAAACCCTGGGACTTCAGGCCCCGGGGAGCTGTTTTTT.